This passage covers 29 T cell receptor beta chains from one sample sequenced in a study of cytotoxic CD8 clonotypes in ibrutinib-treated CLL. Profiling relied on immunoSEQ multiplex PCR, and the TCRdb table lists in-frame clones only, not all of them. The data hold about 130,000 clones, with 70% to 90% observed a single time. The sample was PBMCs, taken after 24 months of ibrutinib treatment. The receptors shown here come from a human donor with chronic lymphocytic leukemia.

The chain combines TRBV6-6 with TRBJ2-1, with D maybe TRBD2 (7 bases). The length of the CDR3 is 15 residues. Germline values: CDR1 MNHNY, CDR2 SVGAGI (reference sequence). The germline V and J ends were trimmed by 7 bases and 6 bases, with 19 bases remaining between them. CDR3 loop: CASTIDGGGGNEQFF. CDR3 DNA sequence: TGTGCCAGCACCATAGACGGGGGAGGGGGCAATGAGCAGTTCTTC.

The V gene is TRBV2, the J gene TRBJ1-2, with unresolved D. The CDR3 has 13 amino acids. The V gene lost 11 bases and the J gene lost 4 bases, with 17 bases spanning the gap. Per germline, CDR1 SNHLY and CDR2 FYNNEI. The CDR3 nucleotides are TGTGCCGGACGAGACGGGCCTTCCTATGGCTACACCTTC. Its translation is CAGRDGPSYGYTF.

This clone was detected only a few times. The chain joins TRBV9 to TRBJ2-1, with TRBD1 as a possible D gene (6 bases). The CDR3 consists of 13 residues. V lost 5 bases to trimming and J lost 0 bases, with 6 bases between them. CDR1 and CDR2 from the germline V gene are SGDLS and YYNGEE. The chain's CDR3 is CASRDSSYNEQFF. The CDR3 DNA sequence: TGTGCCAGCAGGGACAGCTCCTACAATGAGCAGTTCTTC. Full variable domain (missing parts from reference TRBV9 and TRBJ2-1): DSGVTQTPKHLITATGQRVTLRCSPRSGDLSVYWYQQSLDQGLQFLIQYYNGEERAKGNILERFSAQQFPDLHSELNLSSLELGDSALYFCASRDSSYNEQFFGPGTRLTVL.

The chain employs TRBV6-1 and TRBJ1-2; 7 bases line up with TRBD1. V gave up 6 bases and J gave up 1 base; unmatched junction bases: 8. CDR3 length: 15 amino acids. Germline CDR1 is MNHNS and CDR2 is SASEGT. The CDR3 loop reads CASREKYRGNYGYTF. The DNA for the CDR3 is TGTGCCAGCAGGGAAAAATACAGGGGTAACTATGGCTACACCTTC.

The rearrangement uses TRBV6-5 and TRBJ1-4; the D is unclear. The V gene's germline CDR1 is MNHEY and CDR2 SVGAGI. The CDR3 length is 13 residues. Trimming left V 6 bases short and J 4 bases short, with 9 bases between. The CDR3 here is CASSNRDNEKLFF. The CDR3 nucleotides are TGTGCCAGCAGCAATAGAGATAATGAAAAACTGTTTTTT.

CDR3 coding DNA: TGTGCCAGCAGGAAGGACAGTCCCTACGAGCAGTACTTC. Translation gives CASRKDSPYEQYF. The V gene is TRBV6-5, the J gene TRBJ2-7, with D perhaps matching TRBD1 (6 bases). V was pared by 6 bases and J by 2 bases, with 11 bases between. The CDR3 covers 13 residues. Germline CDR1 reads MNHEY; CDR2 reads SVGAGI.

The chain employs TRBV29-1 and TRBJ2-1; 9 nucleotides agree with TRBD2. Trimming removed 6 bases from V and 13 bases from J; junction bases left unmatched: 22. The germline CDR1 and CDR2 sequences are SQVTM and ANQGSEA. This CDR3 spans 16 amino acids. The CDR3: CSVEGSGRYYSKEQFF. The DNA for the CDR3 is TGCAGCGTGGAGGGGAGCGGGAGGTACTACTCAAAAGAACAGTTCTTC.

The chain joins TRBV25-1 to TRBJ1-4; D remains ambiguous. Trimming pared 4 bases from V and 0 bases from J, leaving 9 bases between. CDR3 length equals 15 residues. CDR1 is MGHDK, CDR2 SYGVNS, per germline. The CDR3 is CASSGSTSTNEKLFF. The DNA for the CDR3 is TGTGCCAGCAGTGGTTCGACCTCAACTAATGAAAAACTGTTTTTT.

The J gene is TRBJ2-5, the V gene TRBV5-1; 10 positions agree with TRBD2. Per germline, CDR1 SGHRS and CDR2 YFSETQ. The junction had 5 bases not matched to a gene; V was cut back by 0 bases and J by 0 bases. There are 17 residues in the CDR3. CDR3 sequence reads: CASSLALAGGHQETQYF. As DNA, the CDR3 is TGCGCCAGCAGCTTGGCCTTAGCGGGGGGACACCAAGAGACCCAGTACTTC.

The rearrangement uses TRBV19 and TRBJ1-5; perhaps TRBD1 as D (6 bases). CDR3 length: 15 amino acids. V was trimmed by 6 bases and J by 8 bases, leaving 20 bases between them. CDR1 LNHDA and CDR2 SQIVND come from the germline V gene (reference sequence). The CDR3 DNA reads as TGTGCCAGTAGGGAATTCAGGGGCCCCTCGGAGCCCCAGCATTTT. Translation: CASREFRGPSEPQHF.

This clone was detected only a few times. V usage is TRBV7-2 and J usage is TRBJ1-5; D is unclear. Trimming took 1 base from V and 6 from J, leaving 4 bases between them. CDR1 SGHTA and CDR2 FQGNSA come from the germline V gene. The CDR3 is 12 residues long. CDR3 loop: CASSLVGQPQHF. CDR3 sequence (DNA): TGTGCCAGCAGCTTAGTGGGTCAGCCCCAGCATTTT.

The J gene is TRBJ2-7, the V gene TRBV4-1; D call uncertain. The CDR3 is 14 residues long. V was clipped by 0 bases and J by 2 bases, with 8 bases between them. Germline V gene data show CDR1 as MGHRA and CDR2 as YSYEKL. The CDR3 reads CASSQEPDTYEQYF. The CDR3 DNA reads TGCGCCAGCAGCCAAGAGCCCGATACCTACGAGCAGTACTTC.

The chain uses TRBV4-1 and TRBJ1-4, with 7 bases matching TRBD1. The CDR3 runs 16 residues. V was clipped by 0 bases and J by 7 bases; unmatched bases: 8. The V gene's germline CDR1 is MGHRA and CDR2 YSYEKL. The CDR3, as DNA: TGCGCCAGCAGCCAAGAAGTCCGGACAGGCTTTGAAAAACTGTTTTTT. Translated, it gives CASSQEVRTGFEKLFF.

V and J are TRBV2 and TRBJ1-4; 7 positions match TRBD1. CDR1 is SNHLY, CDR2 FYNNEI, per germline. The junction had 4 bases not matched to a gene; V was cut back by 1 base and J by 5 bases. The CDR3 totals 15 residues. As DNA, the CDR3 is TGTGCCAGCAGTGAAGGACTCAGGGGGAATGAAAAACTGTTTTTT. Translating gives CASSEGLRGNEKLFF.

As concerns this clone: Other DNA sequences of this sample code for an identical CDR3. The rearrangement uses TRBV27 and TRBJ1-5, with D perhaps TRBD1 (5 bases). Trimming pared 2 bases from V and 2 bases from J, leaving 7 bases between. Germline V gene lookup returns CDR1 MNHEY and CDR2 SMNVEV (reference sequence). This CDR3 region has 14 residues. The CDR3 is CASSLRGGNQPQHF. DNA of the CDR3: TGTGCCAGCAGTTTAAGGGGTGGCAATCAGCCCCAGCATTTT.

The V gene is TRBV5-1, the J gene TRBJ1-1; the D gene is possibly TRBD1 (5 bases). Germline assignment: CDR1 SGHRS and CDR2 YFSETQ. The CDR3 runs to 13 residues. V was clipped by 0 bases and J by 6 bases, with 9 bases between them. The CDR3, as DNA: TGCGCCAGCAGCTTGGGGGGCAGCGCTGAAGCTTTCTTT. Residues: CASSLGGSAEAFF. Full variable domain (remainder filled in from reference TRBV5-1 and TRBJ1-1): KAGVTQTPRYLIKTRGQQVTLSCSPISGHRSVSWYQQTPGQGLQFLFEYFSETQRNKGNFPGRFSGRQFSNSRSEMNVSTLELGDSALYLCASSLGGSAEAFFGQGTRLTVV.

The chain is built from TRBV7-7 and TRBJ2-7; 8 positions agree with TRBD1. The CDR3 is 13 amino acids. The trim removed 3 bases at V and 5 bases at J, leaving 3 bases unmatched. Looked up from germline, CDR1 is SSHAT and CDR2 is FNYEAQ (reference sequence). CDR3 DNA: TGTGCCAGCAGCTTTCAACAGGGGGACGAGCAGTACTTC. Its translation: CASSFQQGDEQYF.

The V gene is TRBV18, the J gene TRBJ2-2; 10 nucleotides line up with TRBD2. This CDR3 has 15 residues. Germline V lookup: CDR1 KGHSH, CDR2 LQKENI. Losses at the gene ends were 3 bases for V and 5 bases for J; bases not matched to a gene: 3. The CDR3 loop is CASSPETSGTGELFF. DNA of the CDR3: TGTGCCAGCTCACCTGAGACTAGCGGGACCGGGGAGCTGTTTTTT.

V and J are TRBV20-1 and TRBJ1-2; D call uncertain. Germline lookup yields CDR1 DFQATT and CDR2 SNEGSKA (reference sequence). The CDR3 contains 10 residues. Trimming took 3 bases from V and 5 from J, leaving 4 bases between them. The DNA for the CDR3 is TGCAGTGCTAGCGAGTATGGCTACACCTTC. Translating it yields CSASEYGYTF.

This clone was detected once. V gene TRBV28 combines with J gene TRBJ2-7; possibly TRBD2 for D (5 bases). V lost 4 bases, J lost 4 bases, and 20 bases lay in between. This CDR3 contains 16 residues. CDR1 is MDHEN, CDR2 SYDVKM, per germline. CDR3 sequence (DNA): TGTGCCAGCAGTTCCCAGACGAGGGCATTGGTGTACGAGCAGTACTTC. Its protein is CASSSQTRALVYEQYF.

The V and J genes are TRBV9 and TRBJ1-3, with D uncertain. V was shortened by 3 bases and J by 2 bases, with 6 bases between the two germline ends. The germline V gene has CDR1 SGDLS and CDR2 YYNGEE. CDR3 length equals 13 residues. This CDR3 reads CASSGVAGNTIYF. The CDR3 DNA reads TGTGCCAGCAGCGGGGTAGCTGGAAACACCATATATTTT.

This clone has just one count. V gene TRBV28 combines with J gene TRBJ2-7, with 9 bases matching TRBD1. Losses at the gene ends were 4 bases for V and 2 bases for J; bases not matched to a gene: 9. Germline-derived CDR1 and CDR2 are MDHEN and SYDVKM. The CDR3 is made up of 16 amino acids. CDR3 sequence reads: CASSSVGQGSPYEQYF. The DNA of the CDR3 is TGTGCCAGCAGTTCCGTCGGACAGGGGAGTCCCTACGAGCAGTACTTC.

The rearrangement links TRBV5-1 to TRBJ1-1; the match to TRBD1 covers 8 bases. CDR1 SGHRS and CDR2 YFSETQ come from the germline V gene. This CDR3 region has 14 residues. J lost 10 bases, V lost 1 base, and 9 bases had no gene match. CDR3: CASSLLGFGTGAFF. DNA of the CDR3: TGCGCCAGCAGCTTGCTTGGATTCGGGACAGGAGCTTTCTTT.

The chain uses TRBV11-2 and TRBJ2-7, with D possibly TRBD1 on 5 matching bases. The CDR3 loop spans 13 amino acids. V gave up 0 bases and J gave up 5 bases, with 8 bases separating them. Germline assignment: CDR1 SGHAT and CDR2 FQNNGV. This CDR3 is CASSLEGADEQYF. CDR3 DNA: TGTGCCAGCAGCTTAGAAGGGGCGGACGAGCAGTACTTC.

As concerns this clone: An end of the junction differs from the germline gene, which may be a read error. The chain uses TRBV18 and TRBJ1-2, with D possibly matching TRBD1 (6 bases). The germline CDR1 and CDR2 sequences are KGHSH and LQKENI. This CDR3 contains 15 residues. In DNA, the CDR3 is TGTGCCAGCTCCCCACAACAGGGAGGAGGCTATGGCTACACCTTC. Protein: CASSPQQGGGYGYTF.

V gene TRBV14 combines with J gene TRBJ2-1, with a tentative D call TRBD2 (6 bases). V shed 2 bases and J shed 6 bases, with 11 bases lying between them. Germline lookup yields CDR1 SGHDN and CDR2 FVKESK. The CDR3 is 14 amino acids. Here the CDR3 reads CASSQLGGVNEQFF. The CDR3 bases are TGTGCCAGCAGCCAACTGGGGGGAGTCAATGAGCAGTTCTTC.

For the CDR3, the DNA is TGTGCCAGCAGCCCCCCTGGGGGGGCCGGCGAGCAGTACTTC. Translating it yields CASSPPGGAGEQYF. The chain recombines TRBV9 with TRBJ2-7, with a weak D call TRBD2 (7 bases). The V and J ends lost 4 bases and 6 bases respectively, with 17 bases between them. The CDR3 is made up of 14 amino acids. Germline V gene sequence: CDR1 SGDLS, CDR2 YYNGEE.

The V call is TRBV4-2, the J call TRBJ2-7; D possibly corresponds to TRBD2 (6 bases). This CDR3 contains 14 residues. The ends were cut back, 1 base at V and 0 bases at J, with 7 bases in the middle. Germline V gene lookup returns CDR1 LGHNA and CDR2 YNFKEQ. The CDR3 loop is CASSQAGDSYEQYF. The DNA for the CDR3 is TGTGCCAGCAGCCAAGCGGGGGACTCCTACGAGCAGTACTTC.

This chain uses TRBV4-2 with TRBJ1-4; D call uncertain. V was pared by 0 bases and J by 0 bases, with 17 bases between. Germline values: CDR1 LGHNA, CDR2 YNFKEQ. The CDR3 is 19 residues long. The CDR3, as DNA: TGTGCCAGCAGCCAAGATTTTGCAGCTCGGGCAGCAACTAATGAAAAACTGTTTTTT. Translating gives CASSQDFAARAATNEKLFF.